This T cell receptor beta chain is from a study of vaccination effects on CD4 cells after COVID-19 (dated by TCRdb to between 2021 and 2022). In terms of the full investigation: Across the study, the median time from the second dose to post-vaccine sampling was 72 days (range 14 to 241). SARS-CoV-2 spike-specific CD4+ TCR repertoires were compared before and after mRNA vaccination in COVID-19 convalescent patients and in infection-naive vaccine recipients. Altogether, around 9 COVID-19 convalescent patients and several SARS-CoV-2-naive healthy vaccine recipients made up the full study. Cultures from other donors in the study were sequenced using the Oncomine TCR Beta short-read assay on an Illumina iSeq 100. The research as a whole found: The study was limited by a small number of convalescent patients and lacked early post-infection timepoints. In healthy vaccine recipients, vaccine-induced clones were almost all SARS-CoV-2 mono-reactive, with only 1 of 255 being cross-reactive with common cold coronaviruses. Marked clonal contraction was observed in both infection-induced and vaccine-induced clones at late post-vaccination timepoints, consistent with waning T cell responses.

Deletion took 3 bases off V and 4 bases off J, with a span of 11 bases between the germline ends. CDR1 and CDR2, looked up from the germline V gene, are KGHDR and SFDVKD. From the cysteine through the phenylalanine, the CDR3 covers 14 amino acids. Solely the CDR3 DNA is kept, with 42 bases framed from the first base. The library was prepared using the immunoSEQ multiplex PCR assay. TCR beta CDR3 sequencing was performed on DNA from the cultured, isolated CD4+ T cells. The original pipeline was this. Non-productive TCR sequences were removed, reads were trimmed to the CDR3 region, and CDR3s of at least 7 amino acids were retained. Antigen-specific clonotypes were identified with the MANAFEST web app by comparing expansion in peptide wells against reference cultures. To be called positive, a clone needed expansion at FDR<0.05 compared with the reference and with all other wells, an odds ratio greater than 5, and a frequency greater than 0.1% in two replicate wells. Cross-reactive clonotypes were defined as significantly expanded in SARS-CoV-2 spike wells and in at least one common cold coronavirus spike condition. Levenshtein distance calculated with the stringdist R package was used to assess CDR3 similarity, and unrooted trees were constructed with ape in R 3.6.1. The table comes from immuneACCESS by way of TCRdb, which keeps in-frame sequences with V and J called. Part of the clones is missing from these tables; in studies checked, under half for an unresolved V gene and the rest for unknown reasons. That table is the source of V, J and clone size, and D and trimming were worked out from the DNA. The sample includes around 30,000 clones, with 80% observed a single time. The ten largest clones take up approximately 6.1% of the sample.

In the case of this clone: Its antigen target is currently unknown. Base qualities are missing; no much larger clone stands one base away.

The ViraFEST assay stimulated PBMC with viral peptide pools and then used TCR sequencing to identify antigen-specific CD4+ T cell clonotypes by expansion. After around 10 days of culture, CD4+ T cells were isolated with the EasySep CD4+ T cell isolation kit. Each participant received two doses of an mRNA SARS-CoV-2 vaccine, either BNT162b2 or mRNA-1273. None of the healthy vaccine recipients had a prior SARS-CoV-2 infection, which was confirmed by nucleocapsid antibody tests that came back negative both before and after vaccination. About 2 million PBMC per well were cultured in IMDM with around 5% human AB serum, roughly 10 IU/ml IL-2 and gentamicin, plus 10 ug/ml peptides. Half of the culture medium was replaced with fresh IL-2-containing medium on days 3 and 7. Unless noted otherwise, every peptide stimulation condition was grown in triplicate wells. Using Ficoll-Paque Plus gradient centrifugation, PBMC were separated from whole blood and then either used fresh or cryopreserved at -140C. The spike proteins of SARS-CoV-2 and of the common cold coronaviruses HCoV-NL63, HCoV-OC43 and HCoV-229E were spanned by overlapping peptide pools. The QIAamp micro DNA kit was used to extract genomic DNA from the cultured CD4+ T cells.

This clonotype originated in a human donor who received a COVID-19 vaccine. Some clones in this sample may be carry-over from other donors' samples. This sequence uses TRBV24-1 and TRBJ2-5, and perhaps TRBD1 as D gene, on 5 matching bases. Source: CD4+ T cells from PBMCs cultured with SARS-CoV-2 spike peptides, taken after COVID-19 vaccination. The sample's cell subset or site label, in plain terms: SARS-CoV-2 spike overlapping peptide pool stimulation. The CDR3 has the sequence CATSDPGWGETQYF. Here is the DNA: TGTGCCACCAGTGATCCAGGGTGGGGAGAGACCCAGTACTTC.